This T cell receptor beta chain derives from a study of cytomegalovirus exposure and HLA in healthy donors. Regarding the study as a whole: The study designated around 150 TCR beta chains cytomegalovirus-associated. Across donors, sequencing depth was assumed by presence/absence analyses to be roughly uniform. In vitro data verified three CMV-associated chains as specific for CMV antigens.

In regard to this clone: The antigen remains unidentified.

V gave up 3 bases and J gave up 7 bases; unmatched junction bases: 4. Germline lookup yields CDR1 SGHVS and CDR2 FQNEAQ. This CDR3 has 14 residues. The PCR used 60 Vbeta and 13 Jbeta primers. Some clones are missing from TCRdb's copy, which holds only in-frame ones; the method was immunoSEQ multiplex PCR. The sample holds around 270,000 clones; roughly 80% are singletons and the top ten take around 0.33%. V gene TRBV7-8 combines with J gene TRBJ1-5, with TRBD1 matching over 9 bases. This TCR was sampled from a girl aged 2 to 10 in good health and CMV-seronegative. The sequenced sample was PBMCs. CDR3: CASSFRQGVQPQHF. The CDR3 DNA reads TGTGCCAGCAGCTTTCGACAGGGGGTCCAGCCCCAGCATTTT.